This TCR beta chain was recovered during a study of STAT3 mutations in large granular lymphocyte leukemia. Across the study: Immunosuppressive therapy was given to more than half of T-LGLL patients. Study findings and constraints: After therapy, about 35% of the 18 patients switched clonotypes, all new clones STAT3 wild type. Sampling intervals varied between patients and samples. At least one immunodominant TCR beta clonotype appeared in every T-cell large granular lymphocyte leukemia patient.

This CDR3 spans 18 amino acids. V gave up 0 bases and J gave up 3 bases; unmatched junction bases: 4. CDR1 is SGHRS and CDR2 is YFSETQ in the germline V gene. This table comes from immunoSEQ multiplex PCR, and its TCRdb copy is limited to in-frame clones, with some not included. The sample comprises roughly 11,000 clones, 75% to 80% of which are singletons, and 47% rests with the top ten. On this clone itself: Its specificity is unknown.

What was sequenced was peripheral blood mononuclear cells. This receptor was obtained from a man aged 55 to 70 with T-cell large granular lymphocyte leukemia. Some clones in this sample may be carry-over from other donors' samples. The chain links TRBV5-1 to TRBJ2-4; 15 nucleotides line up with TRBD2. CDR3: CASSLEGLAGGLKNIQYF. The CDR3 DNA sequence: TGCGCCAGCAGCTTGGAGGGACTAGCGGGAGGACTCAAAAACATTCAGTACTTC.